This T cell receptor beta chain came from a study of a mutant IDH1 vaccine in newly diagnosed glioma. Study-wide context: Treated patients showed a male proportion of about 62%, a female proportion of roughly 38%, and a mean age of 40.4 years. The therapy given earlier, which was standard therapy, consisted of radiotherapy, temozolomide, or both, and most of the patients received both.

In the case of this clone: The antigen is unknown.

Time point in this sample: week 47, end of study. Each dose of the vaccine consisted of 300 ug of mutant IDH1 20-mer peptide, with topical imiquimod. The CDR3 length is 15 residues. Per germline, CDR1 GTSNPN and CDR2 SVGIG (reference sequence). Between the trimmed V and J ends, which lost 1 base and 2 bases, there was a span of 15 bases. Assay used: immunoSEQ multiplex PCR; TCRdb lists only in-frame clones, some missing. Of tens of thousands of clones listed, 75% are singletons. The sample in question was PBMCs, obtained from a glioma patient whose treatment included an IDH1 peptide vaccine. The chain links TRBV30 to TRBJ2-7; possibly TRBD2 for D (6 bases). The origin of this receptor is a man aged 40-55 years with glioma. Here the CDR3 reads CAWSEGAGPAYEQYV. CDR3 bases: TGTGCCTGGAGTGAGGGAGCGGGCCCGGCCTACGAGCAGTACGTC.